At least ten counts were recorded for the clone carrying this T cell receptor beta chain. What it recognizes is unknown. Germline V gene lookup returns CDR1 SGHTA and CDR2 FQGNSA. The CDR3 has 12 residues. The V and J ends lost 8 bases and 10 bases respectively, with 15 bases between them. This record belongs to a study of molecular identifiers for immune sequencing clone quantification. As for the study in general: The replicate experiment used RNA from approximately 20,000 or 100,000 naive CD8 cells. This RNA was split into five aliquots, and four of them were sequenced. Study results and limitations: Clones with over 20 RNA copies captured over 97% of effector molecules but under 1% of naive ones.

One entry per CDR3 protein results from TCRdb running MiXCR on the PCR reads. Among about 640,000 distinct CDR3 sequences listed, just under 20% were seen once. The sequence was collected from a human donor in good health. Some libraries in this study had Jurkat cell RNA spiked in. The chain has TRBV7-2 and TRBJ2-1; the D gene is possibly TRBD2 (7 bases). The sample was naive CD8+ T cells from blood, with Jurkat cell RNA spiked in. Subset described: FACS-sorted CD8+CD4-CCR7+CD45RA+ naive T cells. For the CDR3, the DNA is TGTGCCAGCGTTGAGGGGGGGAGGGAGCAGTTCTTC. Its protein is CASVEGGREQFF.